Given below is one T cell receptor beta chain in context. Antigen specificity is unknown. Germline assignment: CDR1 SGHTA and CDR2 FQGTGA. With V trimmed by 3 bases and J by 1 base, 7 bases remained unmatched. This CDR3 contains 16 residues. The entry originates in a study of TIL therapy for anti-PD-1-resistant metastatic lung cancer. The study's findings and limits: Infused TIL clonotypes partially replaced the baseline blood repertoire, then decayed over months.

The immunoSEQ assay was v3. Assay: immunoSEQ multiplex PCR; the TCRdb copy retains only in-frame clones and omits some. The sample has approximately 22,000 clones, about two thirds seen once. Time point described: pre-treatment sample, taken before nivolumab and TIL therapy. The starting material was blood, obtained at baseline. This receptor was identified in a person between 30 and 80 years old with non-small cell lung cancer. The V gene is TRBV7-3, the J gene TRBJ2-5; 8 nucleotides line up with TRBD2. CDR3 residues: CASSFNQRGPQETQYF. The CDR3 region has the DNA TGTGCCAGCAGCTTTAACCAGCGGGGGCCCCAAGAGACCCAGTACTTC.